The clone carrying this TCR beta chain was observed once. Assay: immunoSEQ multiplex PCR; the TCRdb copy retains only in-frame clones and omits some. The sample contains approximately 110,000 clones, approximately 94% of which appear only once. This sample is part of a study of siplizumab effects on memory and regulatory T cells. V trimming: 8 bases; J trimming: 5 bases; junction bases outside the gene matches: 8. Per the germline V gene, CDR1 is ENHRY and CDR2 is SYGVKD. The CDR3 is 14 residues long. This TCR derives from a human donor in good health. Material: CD4+ T cells sorted from blood. The V call is TRBV10-3, the J call TRBJ2-5, with 10 bases lining up with TRBD2. Here the CDR3 reads CAISGLAKGETQYF. CDR3 nucleotide sequence: TGTGCCATCTCGGGACTAGCGAAGGGGGAGACCCAGTACTTC.